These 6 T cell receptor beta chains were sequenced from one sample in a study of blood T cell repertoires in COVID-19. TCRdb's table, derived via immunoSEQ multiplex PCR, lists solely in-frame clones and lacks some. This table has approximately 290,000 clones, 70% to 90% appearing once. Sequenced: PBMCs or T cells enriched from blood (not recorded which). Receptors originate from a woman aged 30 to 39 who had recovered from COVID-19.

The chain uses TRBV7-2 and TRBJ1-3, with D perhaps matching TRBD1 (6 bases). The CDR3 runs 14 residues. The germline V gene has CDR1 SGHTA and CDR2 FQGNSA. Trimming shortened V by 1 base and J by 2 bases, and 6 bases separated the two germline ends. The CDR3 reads CASSLGTAGNTIYF. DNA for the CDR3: TGTGCCAGCAGCTTAGGGACAGCTGGAAACACCATATATTTT.

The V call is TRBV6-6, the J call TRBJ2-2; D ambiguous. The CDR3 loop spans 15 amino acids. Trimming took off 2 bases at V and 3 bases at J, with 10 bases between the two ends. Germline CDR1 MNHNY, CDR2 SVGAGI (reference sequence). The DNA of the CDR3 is TGTGCCAGCAGTTACAACACCGGAGACACCGGGGAGCTGTTTTTT. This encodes CASSYNTGDTGELFF.

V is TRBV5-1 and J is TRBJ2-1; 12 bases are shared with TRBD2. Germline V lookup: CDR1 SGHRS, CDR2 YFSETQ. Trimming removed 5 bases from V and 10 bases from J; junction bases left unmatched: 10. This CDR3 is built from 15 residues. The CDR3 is CASSPLAGGPGEQFF. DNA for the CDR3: TGCGCCAGCAGTCCACTAGCGGGAGGCCCGGGGGAGCAGTTCTTC.

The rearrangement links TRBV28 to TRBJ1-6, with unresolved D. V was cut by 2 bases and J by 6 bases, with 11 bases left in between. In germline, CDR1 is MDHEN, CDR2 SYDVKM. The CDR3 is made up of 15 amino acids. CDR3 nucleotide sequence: TGTGCCAGCAGTTTAGGAGGCACTTCTAATTCACCCCTCCACTTT. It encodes CASSLGGTSNSPLHF.

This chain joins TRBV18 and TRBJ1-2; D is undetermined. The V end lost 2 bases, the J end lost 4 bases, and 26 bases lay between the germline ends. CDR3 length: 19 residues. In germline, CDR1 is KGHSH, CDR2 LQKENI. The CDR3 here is CASSPVQLSLVSLVYGYTF. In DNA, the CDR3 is TGTGCCAGCTCACCAGTACAGCTCTCCTTGGTATCATTGGTCTATGGCTACACCTTC. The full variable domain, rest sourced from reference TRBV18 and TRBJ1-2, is NAGVMQNPRHLVRRRGQEARLRCSPMKGHSHVYWYRQLPEEGLKFMVYLQKENIIDESGMPKERFSAEFPKEGPSILRIQQVVRGDSAAYFCASSPVQLSLVSLVYGYTFGSGTRLTVV.

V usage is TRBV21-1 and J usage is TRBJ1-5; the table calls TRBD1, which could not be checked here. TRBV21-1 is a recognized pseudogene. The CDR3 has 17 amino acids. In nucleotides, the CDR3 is TGTGCCAGCAGCAGACCTTATACAGGGGGCGGGGATCAGCCCCAGCATTTT. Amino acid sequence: CASSRPYTGGGDQPQHF.